This T cell receptor (beta chain) came from a study of CD8 T cells in ankylosing spondylitis. Each TCR beta library was made by quantitative 5'-RACE that incorporated molecular barcodes. TCRdb itself ran the 5' RACE reads through MiXCR, one entry per CDR3 protein. This table has tens of thousands of distinct CDR3 sequences, approximately 3.6% appearing once. To note about this clonotype: The target antigen is unknown.

The CDR3 loop spans 13 amino acids. Germline V gene data show CDR1 as SGDLS and CDR2 as YYNGEE. V was cut by 2 bases and J by 6 bases, with 11 bases left in between. Findings of the study overall: From matched ankylosing spondylitis synovial fluid, disease-linked clones were reportedly recovered at significantly enriched levels. A TCR beta motif of roughly 8 highly homologous variants seemed to mark ankylosing spondylitis blood. Prior work had noted some motif variants in reactive arthritis blood and synovial fluid.

This chain connects TRBV9 to TRBJ1-2, with a weak D call TRBD1 (5 bases). The sequenced sample consisted of blood, either unsorted or a sorted T cell fraction (not recorded which). This clonotype originated in a female donor with ankylosing spondylitis or in good health (not recorded which). DNA for the CDR3: TGTGCCAGCAGCGTTAGGGGATCGGATGGCTACACCTTC. Protein: CASSVRGSDGYTF.